These T cell receptor beta chains were read from a single sample in a study of control samples from healthy donors and cancer patients. Assay used: immunoSEQ multiplex PCR; TCRdb lists only in-frame clones, some missing. The sample yields about 95,000 clones, around 90% seen once. Sample: blood. Receptor source: a woman in her seventies in good health. Each CDR3 is given with its conserved first and last residue. A D gene is named only where the DNA matches it firmly. Size is omitted from some rows. Given values are once, few, many or a class for expanded clones.

d_gene	v_gene	abundance	j_gene	CDR3aa	CDR3nt
-	TRBV2	-	TRBJ1-2	CASSEARQLHGYTF	TGTGCCAGCAGTGAAGCGCGACAGTTACATGGCTACACCTTC
TRBD1	TRBV5-8	once	TRBJ2-1	CASSLFGTGWSYNEQFF	TGTGCCAGCAGCTTGTTTGGGACAGGCTGGTCCTACAATGAGCAGTTCTTC
-	TRBV29-1	-	TRBJ1-1	CSVGMGSTEAFF	TGCAGCGTCGGAATGGGGAGCACTGAAGCTTTCTTT
-	TRBV2	-	TRBJ1-2	CASRELDSYGYTF	TGTGCCAGCAGAGAATTGGACAGCTATGGCTACACCTTC
-	TRBV7-2	-	TRBJ1-1	CASTEGGISEAFF	TGTGCCAGCACCGAAGGGGGGATCTCTGAAGCTTTCTTT
-	TRBV5-1	-	TRBJ2-7	CASSRAYEQYF	TGCGCCAGCAGCCGTGCGTACGAGCAGTACTTC
-	TRBV4-2	-	TRBJ2-6	CASSQERQSASGANVLTF	TGTGCCAGCAGCCAAGAACGACAGTCTGCCTCTGGGGCCAACGTCCTGACCTTC
-	TRBV5-1	-	TRBJ1-1	CASSLETQQRNTEAFF	TGCGCCAGCAGCTTGGAGACCCAACAGAGGAACACTGAAGCTTTCTTT
TRBD2	TRBV5-1	-	TRBJ2-3	CASSSLAGGTDTQYF	TGCGCCAGCAGCTCCTTAGCGGGAGGCACAGATACGCAGTATTTT
-	TRBV29-1	-	TRBJ2-7	CSVEGQGGYEQYF	TGCAGCGTTGAAGGGCAGGGGGGCTACGAGCAGTACTTC
-	TRBV5-4	few	TRBJ1-5	CASSLAGDNQPQHF	TGTGCCAGCAGCTTGGCGGGGGACAATCAGCCCCAGCATTTT
-	TRBV2	-	TRBJ1-1	CASSGRLTEAFF	TGTGCCAGCAGTGGACGTCTCACTGAAGCTTTCTTT
TRBD2	TRBV5-4	once	TRBJ2-7	CASSPHSGGGDEQYF	TGTGCCAGCAGCCCCCACAGCGGGGGGGGAGACGAGCAGTACTTC
TRBD1	TRBV4-2	-	TRBJ2-5	CASSQVGTGEETQYF	TGTGCCAGCAGCCAAGTGGGGACAGGGGAAGAGACCCAGTACTTC
-	TRBV5-4	-	TRBJ1-6	CASSLGVSYNSPLHF	TGTGCCAGCAGCTTGGGGGTATCCTATAATTCACCCCTCCACTTT
-	TRBV24-1	few	TRBJ2-5	CATSDGGGGTLETQYF	TGTGCCACCAGTGATGGGGGAGGGGGCACGTTGGAGACCCAGTACTTC
TRBD2	TRBV5-1	-	TRBJ2-7	CASSSGLAGNTYEQYF	TGCGCCAGCAGCTCGGGACTAGCGGGGAATACCTACGAGCAGTACTTC
-	TRBV3-1/TRBV3-2	-	TRBJ2-3	CASSQDIPWVEDTQYF	TGTGCCAGCAGCCAAGATATCCCCTGGGTGGAGGATACGCAGTATTTT
-	TRBV9	-	TRBJ1-5	CASSGGSGWDQPQHF	TGTGCCAGCAGCGGCGGGAGCGGCTGGGATCAGCCCCAGCATTTT
-	TRBV7-2	-	TRBJ2-1	CASSSLVNEQFF	TGTGCCAGCAGCTCACTAGTGAATGAGCAGTTCTTC
-	TRBV7-2	-	TRBJ2-7	CASSLDRVGEQYF	TGTGCCAGCAGCTTAGACAGGGTGGGCGAGCAGTACTTC
-	TRBV6-5	-	TRBJ1-1	CASSKGTANTEAFF	TGTGCCAGCAGTAAGGGGACGGCGAACACTGAAGCTTTCTTT
TRBD1	TRBV7-8	-	TRBJ2-1	CASSRGQGAGSRNREQFF	TGTGCCAGCAGCCGAGGACAGGGGGCTGGGTCCCGCAATCGGGAGCAGTTCTTC
TRBD2	TRBV14	once	TRBJ2-5	CASSQGLAGTETQYF	TGTGCCAGCAGCCAAGGACTAGCGGGGACTGAGACCCAGTACTTC
-	TRBV6-6	-	TRBJ1-2	CASILGANYGYTF	TGTGCCAGCATTCTGGGAGCTAACTATGGCTACACCTTC
TRBD1	TRBV5-8	-	TRBJ1-2	CASRSTGTGTHGYTF	TGTGCCAGCAGGAGTACCGGGACAGGGACTCATGGCTACACCTTC
-	TRBV4-1	few	TRBJ1-6	CASSQDRRVSWSPLHF	TGCGCCAGCAGCCAAGATAGGAGGGTTAGTTGGTCACCCCTCCACTTT
-	TRBV3-1/TRBV3-2	few	TRBJ1-1	CASSQGSGVGTEAFF	TGTGCCAGCAGCCAAGGTAGCGGAGTGGGCACTGAAGCTTTCTTT
TRBD2	TRBV27	-	TRBJ2-1	CASTPLAGDEQFF	TGTGCCAGCACCCCACTAGCGGGAGATGAGCAGTTCTTC
-	TRBV30	-	TRBJ2-3	CAWSPNRDTQYF	TGTGCCTGGAGTCCCAACAGAGATACGCAGTATTTT
TRBD1	TRBV19	-	TRBJ1-5	CASNVQGGNNQPQHF	TGTGCCAGTAATGTACAGGGGGGCAATAATCAGCCCCAGCATTTT
-	TRBV5-1	-	TRBJ1-2	CASSSATGDYGYTF	TGCGCCAGCAGCTCCGCCACAGGAGACTATGGCTACACCTTC
-	TRBV2	many	TRBJ1-5	CASMRGDAKPQHF	TGTGCCAGCATGAGGGGTGACGCAAAGCCCCAGCATTTT
-	TRBV6-5	-	TRBJ1-5	CASSYLGSNQPQHF	TGTGCCAGCAGTTACTTGGGAAGCAATCAGCCCCAGCATTTT
TRBD1	TRBV7-6	-	TRBJ2-5	CASSPAQGTGTQYF	TGTGCCAGCAGCCCCGCACAGGGGACAGGGACCCAGTACTTC
-	TRBV11-3	-	TRBJ2-7	CASSLVPPSYEQYF	TGTGCCAGCAGCTTAGTTCCGCCATCCTACGAGCAGTACTTC
-	TRBV5-4	once	TRBJ1-4	CASSTATNEKLFF	TGTGCCAGTTCGACAGCAACTAATGAAAAACTGTTTTTT
-	TRBV5-1	-	TRBJ2-1	CASSLLSVGVGQIYNEQFF	TGCGCCAGCAGCTTGTTAAGTGTAGGGGTCGGACAGATTTACAATGAGCAGTTCTTC
TRBD1	TRBV3-1/TRBV3-2	-	TRBJ1-6	CASSQYRGNNSPLHF	TGTGCCAGCAGCCAATACAGGGGTAATAATTCACCCCTCCACTTT
TRBD1	TRBV5-5	few	TRBJ2-7	CASTVSPGQGAYEQYF	TGTGCCAGCACCGTTTCACCAGGACAGGGGGCCTACGAGCAGTACTTC
-	TRBV4-3	-	TRBJ2-1	CASSQGVITNEQFF	TGCGCCAGCAGCCAAGGGGTCATAACCAATGAGCAGTTCTTC
-	TRBV2	-	TRBJ2-3	CATPRGSDSDTQYF	TGTGCCACCCCGAGGGGCTCGGATTCAGATACGCAGTATTTT
TRBD1	TRBV4-1	-	TRBJ2-5	CASSQAAPTGGLVETQYF	TGCGCCAGCAGCCAAGCCGCTCCGACAGGGGGCTTGGTAGAGACCCAGTACTTC
-	TRBV4-3	-	TRBJ1-2	CASSQEGGTNYGYTF	TGCGCCAGCAGCCAAGAAGGGGGGACTAACTATGGCTACACCTTC
-	TRBV5-1	-	TRBJ1-1	CASSLDGGRGTEAFF	TGCGCCAGCAGCTTGGACGGGGGCAGGGGCACTGAAGCTTTCTTT
-	TRBV7-2	-	TRBJ2-5	CASSLGARVGETQYF	TGTGCCAGCAGCTTAGGGGCTAGGGTCGGGGAGACCCAGTACTTC
TRBD1	TRBV20-1	once	TRBJ1-1	CSASYQGGRRNTEAFF	TGCAGTGCTAGTTATCAGGGGGGTCGAAGGAACACTGAAGCTTTCTTT
TRBD1	TRBV5-1	-	TRBJ1-1	CASSWGQAKVEAFF	TGCGCCAGCAGCTGGGGACAGGCCAAAGTTGAAGCTTTCTTT
-	TRBV3-1/TRBV3-2	-	TRBJ1-1	CASSQDGYTEAFF	TGTGCCAGCAGCCAAGATGGGTACACTGAAGCTTTCTTT
-	TRBV4-1	-	TRBJ2-5	CASSLSPGGGPGETQYF	TGCGCCAGCAGCTTATCTCCTGGCGGGGGCCCCGGGGAGACCCAGTACTTC